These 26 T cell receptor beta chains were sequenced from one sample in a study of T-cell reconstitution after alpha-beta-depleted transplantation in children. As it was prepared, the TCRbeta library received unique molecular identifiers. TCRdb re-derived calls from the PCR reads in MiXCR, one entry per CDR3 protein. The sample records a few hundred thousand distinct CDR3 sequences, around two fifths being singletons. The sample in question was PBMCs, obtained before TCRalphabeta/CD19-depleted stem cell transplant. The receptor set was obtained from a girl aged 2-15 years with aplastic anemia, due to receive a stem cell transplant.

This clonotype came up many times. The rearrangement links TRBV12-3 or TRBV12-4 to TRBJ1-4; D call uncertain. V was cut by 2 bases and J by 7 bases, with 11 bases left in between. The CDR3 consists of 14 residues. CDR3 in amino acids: CASSLRRGGEKLFF. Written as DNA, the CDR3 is TGTGCCAGCAGTTTAAGGCGGGGTGGTGAAAAACTGTTTTTT.

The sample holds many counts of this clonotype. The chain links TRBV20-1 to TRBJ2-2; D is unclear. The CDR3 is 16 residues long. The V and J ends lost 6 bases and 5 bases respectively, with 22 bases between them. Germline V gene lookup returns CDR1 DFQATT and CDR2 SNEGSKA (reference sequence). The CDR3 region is CSATPRAQRGTGELFF. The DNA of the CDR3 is TGCAGTGCCACACCTCGGGCGCAAAGAGGAACCGGGGAGCTGTTTTTT.

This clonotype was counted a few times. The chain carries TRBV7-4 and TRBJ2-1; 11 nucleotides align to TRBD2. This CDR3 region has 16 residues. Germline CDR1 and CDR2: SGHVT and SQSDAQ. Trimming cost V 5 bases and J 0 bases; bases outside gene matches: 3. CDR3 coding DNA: TGTGCCAGCAGCACTAGCGGGGGAAGCTCCTACAATGAGCAGTTCTTC. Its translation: CASSTSGGSSYNEQFF.

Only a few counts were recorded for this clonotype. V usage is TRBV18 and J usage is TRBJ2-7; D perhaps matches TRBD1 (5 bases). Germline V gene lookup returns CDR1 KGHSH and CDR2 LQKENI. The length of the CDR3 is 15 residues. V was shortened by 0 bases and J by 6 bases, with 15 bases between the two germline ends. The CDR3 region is CASSPPINGALEQYF. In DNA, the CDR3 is TGTGCCAGCTCACCACCTATAAATGGGGCCCTCGAGCAGTACTTC.

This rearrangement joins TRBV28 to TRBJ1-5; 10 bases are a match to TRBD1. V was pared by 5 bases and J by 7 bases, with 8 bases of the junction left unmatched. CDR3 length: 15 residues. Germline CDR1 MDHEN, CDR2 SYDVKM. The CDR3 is CASSRRTGGRQPQHF. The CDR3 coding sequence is TGTGCCAGCAGTAGAAGGACAGGGGGTCGACAGCCCCAGCATTTT.

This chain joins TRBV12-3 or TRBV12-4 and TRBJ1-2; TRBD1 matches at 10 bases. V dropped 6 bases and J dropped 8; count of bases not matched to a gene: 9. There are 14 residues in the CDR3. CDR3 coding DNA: TGTGCCAGCAGCGCCGGGACAGGGGTTTTCGGCTACACCTTC. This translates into CASSAGTGVFGYTF.

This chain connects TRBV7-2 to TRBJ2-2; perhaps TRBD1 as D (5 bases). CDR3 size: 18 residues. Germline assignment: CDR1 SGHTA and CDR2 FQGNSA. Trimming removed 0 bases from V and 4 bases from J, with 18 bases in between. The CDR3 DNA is TGTGCCAGCAGCTTAGCTTCGGGTAGGGGAAGGGTCACCGGGGAGCTGTTTTTT. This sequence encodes CASSLASGRGRVTGELFF.

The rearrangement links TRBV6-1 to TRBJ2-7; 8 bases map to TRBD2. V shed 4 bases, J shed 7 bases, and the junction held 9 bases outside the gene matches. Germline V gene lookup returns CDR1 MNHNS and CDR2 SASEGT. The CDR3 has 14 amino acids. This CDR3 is CASSVRGGTWEQYF. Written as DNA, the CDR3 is TGTGCCAGCAGTGTCCGGGGGGGGACGTGGGAGCAGTACTTC.

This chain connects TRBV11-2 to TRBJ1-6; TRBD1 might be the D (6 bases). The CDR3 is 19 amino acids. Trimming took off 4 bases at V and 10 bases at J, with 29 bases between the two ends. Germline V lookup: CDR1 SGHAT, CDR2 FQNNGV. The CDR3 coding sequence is TGTGCCAGCAGCTCCGTTATGGCCATCGAGGGGGGTGGGGGCTCACCCCTCCACTTT. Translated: CASSSVMAIEGGGGSPLHF.

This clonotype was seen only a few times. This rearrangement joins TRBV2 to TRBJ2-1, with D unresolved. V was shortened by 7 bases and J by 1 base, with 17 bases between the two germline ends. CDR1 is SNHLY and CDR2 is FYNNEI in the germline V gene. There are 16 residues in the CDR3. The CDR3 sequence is CASTPSGLRSYNEQFF. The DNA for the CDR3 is TGTGCCAGCACCCCTTCGGGTCTGAGGTCCTACAATGAGCAGTTCTTC.

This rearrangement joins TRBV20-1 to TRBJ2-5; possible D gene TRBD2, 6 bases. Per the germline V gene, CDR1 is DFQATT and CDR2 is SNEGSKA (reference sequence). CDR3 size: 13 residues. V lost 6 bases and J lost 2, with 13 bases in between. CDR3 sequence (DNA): TGCAGTGCGCCGTCTAGCGTTCAAGAGACCCAGTACTTC. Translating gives CSAPSSVQETQYF.

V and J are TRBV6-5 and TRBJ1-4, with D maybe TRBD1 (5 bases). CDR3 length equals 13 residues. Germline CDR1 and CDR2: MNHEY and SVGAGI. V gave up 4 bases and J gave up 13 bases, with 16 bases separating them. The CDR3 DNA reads TGTGCCAGCAGTTTGCTTGACGGGGGTATACTGTTTTTT. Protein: CASSLLDGGILFF.

This chain's CDR3 is CSARLLRVELQETQYF. CDR3 nucleotide sequence: TGCAGTGCTAGACTATTGCGCGTTGAGCTTCAAGAGACCCAGTACTTC. The chain employs TRBV20-1 and TRBJ2-5; D is undetermined. Trimming cost V 2 bases and J 2 bases, with 18 bases left between them. CDR1 and CDR2 (germline): DFQATT, SNEGSKA (reference sequence). The length of the CDR3 is 16 residues.

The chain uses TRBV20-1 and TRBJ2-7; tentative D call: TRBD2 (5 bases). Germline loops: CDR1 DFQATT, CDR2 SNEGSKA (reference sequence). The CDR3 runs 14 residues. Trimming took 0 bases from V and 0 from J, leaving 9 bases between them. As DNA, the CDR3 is TGCAGTGCTAGAGACCCGGGAAACTCCTACGAGCAGTACTTC. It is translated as CSARDPGNSYEQYF.

In DNA form, the CDR3 reads TGTGCCAGCAGCCGACCGACAGGGCAGCATGAGCAGTTCTTC. Its translation: CASSRPTGQHEQFF. V gene TRBV7-9 combines with J gene TRBJ2-1, with 7 bases that match TRBD1. V dropped 5 bases and J dropped 8; count of bases not matched to a gene: 9. The CDR3 loop spans 14 amino acids. Germline loops: CDR1 SEHNR, CDR2 FQNEAQ (reference sequence).

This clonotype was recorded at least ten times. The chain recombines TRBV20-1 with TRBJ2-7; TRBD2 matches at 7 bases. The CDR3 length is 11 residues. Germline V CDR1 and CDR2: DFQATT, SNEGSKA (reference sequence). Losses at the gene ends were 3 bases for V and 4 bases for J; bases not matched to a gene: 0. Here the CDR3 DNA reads TGCAGTGCTAGGGGAGGGTACGAGCAGTACTTC. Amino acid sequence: CSARGGYEQYF.

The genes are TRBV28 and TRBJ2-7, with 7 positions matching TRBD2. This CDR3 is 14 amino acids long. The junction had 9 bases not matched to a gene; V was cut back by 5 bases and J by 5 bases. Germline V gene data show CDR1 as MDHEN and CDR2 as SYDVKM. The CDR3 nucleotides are TGTGCCAGCAGTAGACTAGTGGGAGGGCACGAGCAGTACTTC. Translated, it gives CASSRLVGGHEQYF.

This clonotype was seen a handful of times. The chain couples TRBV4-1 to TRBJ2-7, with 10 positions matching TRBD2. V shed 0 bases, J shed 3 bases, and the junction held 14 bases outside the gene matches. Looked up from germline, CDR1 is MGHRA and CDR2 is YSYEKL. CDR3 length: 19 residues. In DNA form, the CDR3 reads TGCGCCAGCAGCCAAGATTGGTGGGGTGGAACTAGCGGGAACTACGAGCAGTACTTC. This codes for CASSQDWWGGTSGNYEQYF.

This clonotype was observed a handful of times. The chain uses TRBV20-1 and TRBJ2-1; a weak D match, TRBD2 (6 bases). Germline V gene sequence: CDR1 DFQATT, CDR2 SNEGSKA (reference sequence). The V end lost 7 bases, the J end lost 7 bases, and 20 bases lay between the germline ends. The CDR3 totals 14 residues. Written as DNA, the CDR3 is TGCAGTGTCTTCCCCCCGGGACTCAATAATGAGCAGTTCTTC. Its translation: CSVFPPGLNNEQFF.

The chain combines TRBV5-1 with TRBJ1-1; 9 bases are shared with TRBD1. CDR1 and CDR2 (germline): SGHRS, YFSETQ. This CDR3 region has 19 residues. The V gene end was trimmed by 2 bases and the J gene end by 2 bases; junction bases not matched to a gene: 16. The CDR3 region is CASSFTPGQGGWVNTEAFF. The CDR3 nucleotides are TGCGCCAGCAGCTTCACTCCGGGACAGGGTGGTTGGGTCAACACTGAAGCTTTCTTT.

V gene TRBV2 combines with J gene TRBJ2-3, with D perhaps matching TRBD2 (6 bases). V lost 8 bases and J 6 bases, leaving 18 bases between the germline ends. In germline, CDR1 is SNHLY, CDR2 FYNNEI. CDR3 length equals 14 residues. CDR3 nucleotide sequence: TGTGCCAGCCCCTCTCCGGGAGTAGCGGATACGCAGTATTTT. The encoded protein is CASPSPGVADTQYF. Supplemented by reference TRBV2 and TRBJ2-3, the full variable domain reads EPEVTQTPSHQVTQMGQEVILRCVPISNHLYFYWYRQILGQKVEFLVSFYNNEISEKSEIFDDQFSVERPDGSNFTLKIRSTKLEDSAMYFCASPSPGVADTQYFGPGTRLTVL.

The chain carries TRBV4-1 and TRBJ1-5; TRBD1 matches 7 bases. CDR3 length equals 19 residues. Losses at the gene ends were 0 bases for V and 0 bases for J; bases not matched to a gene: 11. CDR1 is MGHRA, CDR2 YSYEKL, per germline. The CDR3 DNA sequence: TGCGCCAGCAGCCAAGATCCCTGGCAGGGGGGGATTAGCAATCAGCCCCAGCATTTT. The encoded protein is CASSQDPWQGGISNQPQHF.

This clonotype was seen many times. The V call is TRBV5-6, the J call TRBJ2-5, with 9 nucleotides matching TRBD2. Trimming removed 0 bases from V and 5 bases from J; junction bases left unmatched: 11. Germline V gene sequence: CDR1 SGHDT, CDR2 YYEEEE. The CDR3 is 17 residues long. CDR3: CASSLESAGGGWETQYF. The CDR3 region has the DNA TGTGCCAGCAGCTTGGAGTCTGCGGGAGGGGGTTGGGAGACCCAGTACTTC.

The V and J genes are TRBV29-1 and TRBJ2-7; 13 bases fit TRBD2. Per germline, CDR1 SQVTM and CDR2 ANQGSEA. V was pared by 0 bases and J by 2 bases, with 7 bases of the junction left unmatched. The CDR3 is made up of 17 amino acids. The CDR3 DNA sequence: TGCAGCGTTGAAGACGATACCGGGACTAGCGGGGCCTACGAGCAGTACTTC. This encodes CSVEDDTGTSGAYEQYF.

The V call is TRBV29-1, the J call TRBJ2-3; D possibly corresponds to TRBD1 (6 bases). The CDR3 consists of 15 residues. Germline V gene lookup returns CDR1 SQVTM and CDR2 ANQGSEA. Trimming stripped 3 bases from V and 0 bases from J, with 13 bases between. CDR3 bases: TGCAGCGTTGATTTCCAGGGGCCTAGCACAGATACGCAGTATTTT. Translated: CSVDFQGPSTDTQYF.

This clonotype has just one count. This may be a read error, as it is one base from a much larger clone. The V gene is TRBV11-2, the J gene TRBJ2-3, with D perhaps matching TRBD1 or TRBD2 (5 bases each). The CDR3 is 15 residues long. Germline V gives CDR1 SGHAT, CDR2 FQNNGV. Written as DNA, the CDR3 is TGTGCCACCAGCCCCCGGGACGGGGCAGGGGATACGCAGTATTTT. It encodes CATSPRDGAGDTQYF.